These 7 T cell receptor beta chains share one sample of origin, sequenced in a study of T cells after yellow fever vaccination. TCRdb used MiXCR to reprocess the 5' RACE reads, holding one entry per CDR3 protein. The repertoire holds 450,000 to 650,000 distinct CDR3 sequences, with less than 25% as singletons. The material sequenced was PBMCs, taken 21 days after the first yellow fever vaccination. These receptors all come from a man younger than 35 who received the YFV17D yellow fever vaccine.

This chain uses TRBV7-9 with TRBJ2-7; TRBD2 matches at 11 bases. Losses at the gene ends were 5 bases for V and 5 bases for J; bases not matched to a gene: 11. Germline CDR1 SEHNR, CDR2 FQNEAQ (reference sequence). There are 16 residues in the CDR3. The CDR3: CASSGLQLAGENEQYF. The CDR3 region has the DNA TGTGCCAGCAGCGGCCTTCAACTAGCGGGGGAAAACGAGCAGTACTTC.

This chain links TRBV7-6 with TRBJ2-7, with 8 bases fitting TRBD1. The germline gives CDR1 SGHVS, CDR2 FNYEAQ. The ends lost 0 bases at V and 5 bases at J; junction bases unmatched: 15. The CDR3 spans 18 residues. DNA for the CDR3: TGTGCCAGCAGCTTAGCCGGAGTGACCGGGACAGGCATCGACGAGCAGTACTTC. This encodes CASSLAGVTGTGIDEQYF.

This clonotype was seen only a few times. The rearrangement joins TRBV28 to TRBJ2-5; TRBD2 matches 8 bases. V shed 7 bases, J shed 5 bases, and the junction held 15 bases outside the gene matches. Germline V gene lookup returns CDR1 MDHEN and CDR2 SYDVKM. The CDR3 has 16 amino acids. The CDR3 here is CASNPPLAVPWETQYF. The CDR3, as DNA: TGTGCCAGCAATCCGCCACTAGCGGTTCCGTGGGAGACCCAGTACTTC. Together with reference TRBV28 and TRBJ2-5, the CDR3 gives the full variable domain: DVKVTQSSRYLVKRTGEKVFLECVQDMDHENMFWYRQDPGLGLRLIYFSYDVKMKEKGDIPEGYSVSREKKERFSLILESASTNQTSMYLCASNPPLAVPWETQYFGPGTRLLVL.

This sequence joins TRBV7-9 and TRBJ2-3; no firm D call. The CDR3 totals 15 residues. The V gene's germline CDR1 is SEHNR and CDR2 FQNEAQ (reference sequence). V lost 0 bases and J lost 2, with 9 bases in between. Here the CDR3 DNA reads TGTGCCAGCAGCTTAGCGAGCCCTGACACAGATACGCAGTATTTT. This codes for CASSLASPDTDTQYF.

This clonotype has at least ten counts. The V and J genes are TRBV11-1 and TRBJ1-1; tentatively, D is TRBD1 (5 bases). Germline V gene data show CDR1 as SGHAT and CDR2 as FQDESV (reference sequence). This CDR3 region has 14 residues. Trimming cost V 6 bases and J 4 bases, with 15 bases left between them. The CDR3 reads CASRARGEVTEAFF. The DNA for the CDR3 is TGTGCCAGCAGGGCTCGAGGGGAGGTCACTGAAGCTTTCTTT.

The gene calls are TRBV6-1 and TRBJ2-7, with D possibly matching TRBD2 (6 bases). CDR3 size: 15 residues. Germline V gene lookup returns CDR1 MNHNS and CDR2 SASEGT. The V end was cut by 7 bases, the J end by 1 base, with 17 bases between. The CDR3 loop reads CASKALRDLSYEQYF. The CDR3 DNA reads as TGTGCCAGCAAGGCCCTCCGGGACTTATCCTACGAGCAGTACTTC.

This clonotype was picked up a small number of times. The chain employs TRBV2 and TRBJ2-4; 7 bases line up with TRBD1. The CDR3 spans 17 residues. Germline loops: CDR1 SNHLY, CDR2 FYNNEI. The ends lost 4 bases at V and 0 bases at J; junction bases unmatched: 9. This CDR3 reads CASSGGVAGGAKNIQYF. Written as DNA, the CDR3 is TGTGCCAGCAGTGGAGGGGTGGCAGGGGGAGCCAAAAACATTCAGTACTTC.